This T cell receptor beta chain came from a study of radiation and T cells in renal cell carcinoma. Whole-study findings and limits: Pretreatment tumor biopsies were lacking, so baseline clonotypes are unknown. In blood, top tumor clones expanded by 2 weeks, shrinking by 4.

V gave up 5 bases and J gave up 4 bases, with 17 bases separating them. Germline-derived CDR1 and CDR2 are SGHNT and YENEEA. This CDR3 has 15 residues. The time point is: blood 2 weeks post-SBRT. Treatment defined: 15 Gy SBRT to primary tumor, nephrectomy 4 weeks later. As to this clone: Antigen unknown.

Only in-frame clones appear in the TCRdb table, and some are missing; sequencing was by immunoSEQ multiplex PCR. The profile shows around 80,000 clones, 82% of them singletons. The sequence was collected from a man in his sixties with renal cell carcinoma. V usage is TRBV11-3 and J usage is TRBJ2-5; tentatively, D is TRBD1 or TRBD2 (7 bases each). Specimen: blood, collected from a patient whose treatment included radiotherapy and nephrectomy. CDR3 bases: TGTGCCAGCAGCCCAGGGGGGGCAGGGGGAGAGACCCAGTACTTC. It codes for CASSPGGAGGETQYF.